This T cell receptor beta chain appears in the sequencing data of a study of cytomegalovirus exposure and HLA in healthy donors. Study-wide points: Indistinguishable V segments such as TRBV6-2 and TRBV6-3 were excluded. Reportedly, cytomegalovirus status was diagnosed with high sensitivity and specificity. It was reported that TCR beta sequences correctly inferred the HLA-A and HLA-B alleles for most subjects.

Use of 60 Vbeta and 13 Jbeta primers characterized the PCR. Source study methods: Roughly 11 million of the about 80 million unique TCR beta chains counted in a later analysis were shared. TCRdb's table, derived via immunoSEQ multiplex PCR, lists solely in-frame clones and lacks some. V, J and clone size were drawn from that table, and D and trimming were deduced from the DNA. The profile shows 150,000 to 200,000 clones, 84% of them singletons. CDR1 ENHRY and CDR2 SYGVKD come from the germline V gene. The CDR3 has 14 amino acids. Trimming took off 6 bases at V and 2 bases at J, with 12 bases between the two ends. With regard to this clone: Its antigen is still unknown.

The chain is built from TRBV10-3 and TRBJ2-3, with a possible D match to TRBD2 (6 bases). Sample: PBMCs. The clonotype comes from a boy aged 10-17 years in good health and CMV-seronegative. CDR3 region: CAISFGGTTDTQYF. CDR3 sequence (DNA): TGTGCCATCAGCTTCGGCGGGACCACAGATACGCAGTATTTT.